The next 3 T cell receptor beta chains were all read from a single sample in a study of T cells in Graves' hyperthyroidism and ophthalmopathy. Authors of the study amplified TCR beta CDR3 regions from RNA transcripts. HTBI primers were employed in a first-round RT-PCR of the TCR CDR3. TCRdb redid the calling of the multiplex PCR reads with MiXCR, one entry per CDR3 protein. The sample lists 300,000 to 400,000 distinct CDR3 sequences, roughly 21% occurring once. The source material was blood. The source of these receptors is a woman aged 50 to 65 with Graves' hyperthyroidism.

This clonotype has only a few counts. The rearrangement links TRBV29-1 to TRBJ1-4; D gene ambiguous. Germline loops: CDR1 SQVTM, CDR2 ANQGSEA. The V and J ends lost 6 bases and 8 bases respectively, with 13 bases between them. The CDR3 has 12 amino acids. CDR3 amino acids: CSVYWEGEKLFF. The CDR3, as DNA: TGCAGCGTCTACTGGGAGGGAGAAAAACTGTTTTTT.

The V and J genes are TRBV20-1 and TRBJ2-5, with TRBD1 identical over 7 bases. J gave up 5 bases and V 0 bases, and 9 bases lay outside the gene matches. Germline V gene sequence: CDR1 DFQATT, CDR2 SNEGSKA (reference sequence). The CDR3 spans 15 residues. DNA of the CDR3: TGCAGTGCTAGAGATGGTAACAGGGGCAGGGAGACCCAGTACTTC. Residues: CSARDGNRGRETQYF.

The chain carries TRBV12-3 or TRBV12-4 and TRBJ1-1; TRBD1 matches at 7 bases. This CDR3 has 15 residues. V shed 2 bases and J 2 bases; nucleotides not matched to a gene: 5. CDR3: CASSLSGGGNTEAFF. CDR3 DNA: TGTGCCAGCAGTTTATCAGGGGGTGGAAACACTGAAGCTTTCTTT.